This TCR beta chain stems from a study of shared clonotypes between healthy human individuals. Germline V gives CDR1 MDHEN, CDR2 SYDVKM. The CDR3 runs to 14 residues. V lost 5 bases, J lost 5 bases, and 8 bases stayed unmatched. Caucasian adults living in Nashville, Tennessee, provided all samples. Genomic DNA of every subset was divided equally among multiple immunoSEQ plates. TCRdb's table, derived via immunoSEQ multiplex PCR, lists solely in-frame clones and lacks some. The table lists around 95,000 clones, over 40% of them singletons. This clone was observed a few times. The TCR was taken from a woman aged 40 to 50 in good health. Some clones in this sample may be carry-over from other donors' samples. This chain links TRBV28 with TRBJ2-5; 7 nucleotides match TRBD1. The source material was PBMCs. For the CDR3, the DNA is TGTGCCAGCAGTCCGGACAGGTTTAGCGAGACCCAGTACTTC. This translates into CASSPDRFSETQYF. Combining the CDR3 with reference TRBV28 and TRBJ2-5 gives the whole variable domain DVKVTQSSRYLVKRTGEKVFLECVQDMDHENMFWYRQDPGLGLRLIYFSYDVKMKEKGDIPEGYSVSREKKERFSLILESASTNQTSMYLCASSPDRFSETQYFGPGTRLLVL.